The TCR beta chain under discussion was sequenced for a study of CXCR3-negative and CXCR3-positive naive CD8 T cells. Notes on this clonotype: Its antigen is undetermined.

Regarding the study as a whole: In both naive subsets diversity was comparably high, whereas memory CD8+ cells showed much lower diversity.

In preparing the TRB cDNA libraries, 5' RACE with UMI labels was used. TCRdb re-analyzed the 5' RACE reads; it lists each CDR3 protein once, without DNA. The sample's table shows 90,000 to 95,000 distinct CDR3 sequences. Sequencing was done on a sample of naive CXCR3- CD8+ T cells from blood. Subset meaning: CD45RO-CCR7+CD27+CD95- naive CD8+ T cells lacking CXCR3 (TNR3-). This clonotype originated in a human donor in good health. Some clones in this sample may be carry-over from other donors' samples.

The CDR3 here is CASSLPPYTEAFF. The V and J genes are TRBV12-3 or TRBV12-4 and TRBJ1-1. The CDR3 loop spans 13 amino acids.